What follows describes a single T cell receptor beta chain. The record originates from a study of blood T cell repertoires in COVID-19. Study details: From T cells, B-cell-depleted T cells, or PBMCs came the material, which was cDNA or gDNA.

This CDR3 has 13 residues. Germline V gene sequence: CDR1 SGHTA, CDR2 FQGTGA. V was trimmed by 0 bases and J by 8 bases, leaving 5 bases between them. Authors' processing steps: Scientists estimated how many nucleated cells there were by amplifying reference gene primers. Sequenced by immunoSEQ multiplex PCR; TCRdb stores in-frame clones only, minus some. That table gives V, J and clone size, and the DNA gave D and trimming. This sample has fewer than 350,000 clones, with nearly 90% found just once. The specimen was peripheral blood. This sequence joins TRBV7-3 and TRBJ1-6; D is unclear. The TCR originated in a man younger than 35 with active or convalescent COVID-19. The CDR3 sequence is CASSLTRDSPLHF. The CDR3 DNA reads TGTGCCAGCAGCTTAACGAGGGATTCACCCCTCCACTTT.